This TCR beta chain was recovered during a study of blood T cells in healthy people across ages (dated by TCRdb to between 2015 and 2017). At the level of the whole study: In model experiments, roughly one uniquely barcoded TCR beta cDNA molecule per two T cells was captured by template switching. Using deep sequencing normalized with unique cDNA molecular identifiers, the study measured how TCR beta repertoire diversity changes with age. The donors were split into four age groups: young (average 16 years), middle-aged (more than 35), aged (approximately 59) and long-lived (roughly 77). To avoid experimental bias, donors of different ages were randomly spread across the sequencing lanes. Two additional independent replicas of 1 million unique cDNA reads from the same blood draw were analyzed for two donors (one aged 18 to 30 and one aged 80 or older). General study outcomes and caveats: Observed TCR beta diversity per million T cells fell roughly linearly with age, and a significant reduction was already apparent by age roughly 40. Total diversity estimates from one million sequenced T cells were considered lower bounds and underestimates. Since profiling was done on bulk unsorted PBMCs, naive and antigen-experienced compartments could not be conclusively compared. Because donor CMV infection status was unknown, age-related changes in expanded clonotypes were potentially confounded. A strong correlation was found between observed TCR beta diversity and the percentage of naive T cells measured by flow cytometry. Compared with the aged group, the long-lived group had more naive CD4+ T cells, fewer expanded clones and increased TCR diversity, a pattern suggesting age selection.

The library was prepared using 5' RACE. The reads were generated on an Illumina HiSeq 2500. The second PCR ran for roughly 6 to 11 cycles and used a J-beta primer mix along with a sample-barcoded 5' primer. Each TCR beta cDNA molecule received a unique molecular identifier from a template-switch 5' adaptor carrying 12 random nucleotides. At least 2.5 million CDR3-containing paired-end reads were obtained from each sample. First-strand cDNA was synthesized from all RNA with the Mint cDNA synthesis kit, primed by a TRBC-specific oligonucleotide. After uracil-DNA glycosylase treatment, a first 18-cycle PCR used universal primers M1SS and BC2_uni_R on all cDNA. Turning to the authors' computational methods: For normalization, 1 million high-quality reads, each with a distinct molecular identifier, were randomly selected from each sample. Instead of being binned into consensus sequences, reads that shared molecular identifiers were thrown out. CDR3 identification, clonotype clustering and error correction used MiTCR with a Q25 quality threshold and the strictest error-elimination algorithm. A nonparametric unseen species model with Euler transformation was used to estimate a lower bound on total TCR beta diversity. TCRdb reprocessing: public reads trimmed at Q25 with fastp, clones called with MiXCR, in-frame beta chains kept. Every distinct CDR3 protein forms one entry, paired with its most common genes and DNA. In this record, the V and J calls reflect TCRdb's handling and not the investigators' own analysis. Recorded for this sample are about 810,000 distinct CDR3 sequences; about 34% of them occurred a single time. The ten top clones hold 10% to 15% of the sample.

Systemically healthy Caucasian individuals from Russia, roughly 40 in total and aged about 6 to 95 years, were included as donors. About 9.1 milliliters of peripheral blood were collected from each donor into EDTA-treated Vacutainer tubes. Ficoll-Paque density-gradient centrifugation was used to isolate PBMCs, with at least 7 million obtained per sample. Trizol reagent was used to extract total RNA from PBMCs, with at least 5.5 micrograms per sample. For every donor, an aliquot of PBMCs went through flow cytometry to measure the percentages of naive CD45RAhigh/CD27high T cells. Note on this clonotype: Its antigen is unknown. No base quality information exists; no much larger clone differs at one position.

The junction carries 29 bases between V and J, which are trimmed by 7 bases and 4 bases respectively. The CDR3, from cysteine to phenylalanine, totals 19 residues. CDR3 DNA only is kept here, 57 bases in frame from base 1. The rearranged chain carries TRBV12-3 or TRBV12-4 and TRBJ1-5; 5 matching bases give a weak D call of TRBD1. The receptor comes from a man between 18 and 35 years old in good health. The sequencing sample was made of blood. CDR3 reads: CASIPGTPFGNISNQPQHF. In nucleotides, the sequence is TGTGCCAGCATCCCCGGGACCCCTTTTGGGAATATATCAAATCAGCCCCAGCATTTT.